The rows below give T cell receptor beta chains drawn from one sample of a study of lymphopenia after photon versus proton radiotherapy. Assay used: immunoSEQ multiplex PCR; TCRdb lists only in-frame clones, some missing. The sample lists 50,000 or so clones; approximately 92% were seen once. The sequences come from peripheral blood, collected from a patient treated with photon-based radiotherapy. The receptor set was obtained from a woman aged 40 to 49 with cholangiocarcinoma. Each CDR3 is given with its conserved first and last residue. A D gene is named only where the DNA matches it firmly. Part of the rows lack a size; the others show once, few, many or a class for expanded clones.

TGTGCCAGCAGTGAAGGTTACAGGGCTAATGAAAAACTGTTTTTT,CASSEGYRANEKLFF,TRBV25-1,TRBJ1-4,-,once
TGTGCCAGCAGTTCCTCCGATCAGCCCCAGCATTTT,CASSSSDQPQHF,TRBV6-5,TRBJ1-5,-,few
TGTGCCAGCAGTTACTCGGGACTAGCGGGGGGTGAGCAGTTCTTC,CASSYSGLAGGEQFF,TRBV6-5,TRBJ2-1,TRBD2,once
TGTGCCAGCGGAAAAACAGGTTACGAGCAGTACTTC,CASGKTGYEQYF,TRBV27,TRBJ2-7,-,-
TGCGCCAGCAGTCAATCGAGGTCGGGCGGGGCGGAAGCTTTCTTT,CASSQSRSGGAEAFF,TRBV23-1,TRBJ1-1,-,-
TGTGCCAGCAGGGGACAGAACACCGGGGAGCTGTTTTTT,CASRGQNTGELFF,TRBV2,TRBJ2-2,-,once
TGCGCCAGCAGCACCGGGACAGCCGGAATCCGGGGCCTAGCCAGAGCTTTCTTT,CASSTGTAGIRGLARAFF,TRBV5-1,TRBJ1-1,TRBD1,-
TGTGCCAGCAGCGTAGGACTATCCTACGAGCAGTACTTC,CASSVGLSYEQYF,TRBV5-4,TRBJ2-7,-,-
TGTGCCAGCAGTCGCGAGGACGGAGGTTCACCCCTCCACTTT,CASSREDGGSPLHF,TRBV7-9,TRBJ1-6,-,-
TGTGCCAGCAGCTTCCGGACAGGGACTAATGAAAAACTGTTTTTT,CASSFRTGTNEKLFF,TRBV9,TRBJ1-4,TRBD1,-
TGCGCCAGCAGCTTGGTTTTACGGGCCCCGGGCGGGGAGCTGTTTTTT,CASSLVLRAPGGELFF,TRBV5-1,TRBJ2-2,-,-
TGTGCCAGCAGCTTGGCTAACTACAATGAGCAGTTCTTC,CASSLANYNEQFF,TRBV5-4,TRBJ2-1,-,-
TGCGCCAGCGGGACAGGGGGTTCAGAGGAGACCCAGTACTTC,CASGTGGSEETQYF,TRBV5-1,TRBJ2-5,TRBD1,-
TGTGCCAGCAGTTACTCGGTAGGGGGCACTGGCTACACCTTC,CASSYSVGGTGYTF,TRBV6-5,TRBJ1-2,TRBD1,-
TGTGCCAGCAGGGAGGGACGGGCTAACTATGGCTACACCTTC,CASREGRANYGYTF,TRBV5-4,TRBJ1-2,-,-
TGTGCCAGCAGTTCCAGCGTTAGCGGGAGCACAGATACGCAGTATTTT,CASSSSVSGSTDTQYF,TRBV27,TRBJ2-3,TRBD2,-
TGTGCCAGTAGTCTGAGACTGACAGTGTATAATGAAAAACTGTTTTTT,CASSLRLTVYNEKLFF,TRBV19,TRBJ1-4,-,-
TGTGCCAGTAGCTCTCCCACTAGCGGCTCCTACAATGAGCAGTTCTTC,CASSSPTSGSYNEQFF,TRBV19,TRBJ2-1,TRBD2,-
TGCGCCAGCAGTCCCGGGACTAGCGGGGGGAAAGAGACCCAGTACTTC,CASSPGTSGGKETQYF,TRBV10-1,TRBJ2-5,TRBD2,-
TGCGCCAGCAGCCCAGGGGGCGTCTCCTACAATGAGCAGTTCTTC,CASSPGGVSYNEQFF,TRBV4-3,TRBJ2-1,TRBD1,-
TGTGCCAGCAGTTACTCGGGGACAGGGAGGAATCAGCCCCAGCATTTT,CASSYSGTGRNQPQHF,TRBV6-6,TRBJ1-5,TRBD1,once
TGTGCCAGCAGCCCCCCCGGGACTAGCGGGGGATCCGGGGAGACCCAGTACTTC,CASSPPGTSGGSGETQYF,TRBV5-4,TRBJ2-5,TRBD2,-
TGTGCTAGCAGCTGTGGGGGAGATCTAGCGGGGTTACCAAACTACGAGCAGTACTTC,CASSCGGDLAGLPNYEQYF,TRBV7-7,TRBJ2-7,TRBD2,-
TGTGCCAGCAGCCTTCGCCCAGGGGGGGCTGGAAACACCATATATTTT,CASSLRPGGAGNTIYF,TRBV7-8,TRBJ1-3,TRBD1,few
TGCGCCAGCAGCGCCGGACGACAGATTATGAACACTGAAGCTTTCTTT,CASSAGRQIMNTEAFF,TRBV5-1,TRBJ1-1,-,once
TGTGCCAGCAGCGTAAGGGACTTTAGCACAGATACGCAGTATTTT,CASSVRDFSTDTQYF,TRBV7-9,TRBJ2-3,-,-
TGTGCTAGTGGCCGGCCGGGGACTGAAGCTTTCTTT,CASGRPGTEAFF,TRBV12-5,TRBJ1-1,-,-
TGTGCCAGCAGCGACAGCTTGAACACTGAAGCTTTCTTT,CASSDSLNTEAFF,TRBV6-5,TRBJ1-1,-,-
TGTGCCAGCAGCCCGCAGGGGGAGCCCTACGAGCAGTACTTC,CASSPQGEPYEQYF,TRBV5-4,TRBJ2-7,TRBD1,-
TGTGCCAGCAGGCTACGGGGACCCAGCTCCTACAATGAGCAGTTCTTC,CASRLRGPSSYNEQFF,TRBV5-5,TRBJ2-1,-,once
TGTGCCAGCAGCGTAAGCGGAAGCTCCTACAATGAGCAGTTCTTC,CASSVSGSSYNEQFF,TRBV9,TRBJ2-1,-,-
TGTGCCAGCAGTTACAATAACCAAGCTTTCTTT,CASSYNNQAFF,TRBV6-5,TRBJ1-1,-,-
TGTGCCAGCAGCTTAGTGGGCGGGAGCTCCTACAATGAGCAGTTCTTC,CASSLVGGSSYNEQFF,TRBV7-3,TRBJ2-1,TRBD2,-